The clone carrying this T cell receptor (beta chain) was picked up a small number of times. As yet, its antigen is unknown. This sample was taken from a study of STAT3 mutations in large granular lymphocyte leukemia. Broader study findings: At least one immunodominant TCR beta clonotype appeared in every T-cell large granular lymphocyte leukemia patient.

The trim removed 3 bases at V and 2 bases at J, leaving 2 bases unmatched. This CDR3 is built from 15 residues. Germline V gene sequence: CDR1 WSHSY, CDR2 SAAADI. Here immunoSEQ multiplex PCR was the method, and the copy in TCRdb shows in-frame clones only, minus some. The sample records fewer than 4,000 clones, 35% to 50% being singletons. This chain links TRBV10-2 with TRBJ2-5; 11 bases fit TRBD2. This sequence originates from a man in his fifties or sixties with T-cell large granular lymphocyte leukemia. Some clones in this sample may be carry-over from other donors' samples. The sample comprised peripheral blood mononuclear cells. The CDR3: CASSERTSGQETQYF. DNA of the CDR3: TGCGCCAGCAGTGAAAGGACTAGCGGGCAAGAGACCCAGTACTTC.